This TCR beta chain was profiled in a study of neurological immune-mediated disorders. Overall study findings and caveats: While HTLV-1-associated myelopathy showed the greatest TCR clonal expansion, multiple sclerosis showed the least, falling below healthy controls.

Time point here: longitudinal time-point 3. Germline V gene lookup returns CDR1 SGHTA and CDR2 FQGNSA. The CDR3 totals 14 residues. V was cut by 5 bases and J by 6 bases, with 17 bases left in between. As for the cDNA, it was generated by 5'RACE with 10-nucleotide random UMIs. Using its own MiXCR run on the 5' RACE reads, TCRdb lists one record per CDR3 protein. The table records 95,000 to 110,000 distinct CDR3 sequences, about a tenth of them present only once. This clonotype has ten or more counts. As yet, its antigen is unknown. This chain links TRBV7-2 with TRBJ2-7; maybe TRBD1 (5 bases). The receptor was derived from a female donor with HTLV-1-associated myelopathy (HAM/TSP). Sequenced input: PBMCs. The CDR3 sequence is CASSQDERRGEQYF. CDR3 DNA: TGTGCCAGCAGCCAGGACGAGAGAAGGGGCGAGCAGTACTTC. Full variable domain (missing parts from reference TRBV7-2 and TRBJ2-7): GAGVSQSPSNKVTEKGKDVELRCDPISGHTALYWYRQSLGQGLEFLIYFQGNSAPDKSGLPSDRFSAERTGGSVSTLTIQRTQQEDSAVYLCASSQDERRGEQYFGPGTRLTVT.